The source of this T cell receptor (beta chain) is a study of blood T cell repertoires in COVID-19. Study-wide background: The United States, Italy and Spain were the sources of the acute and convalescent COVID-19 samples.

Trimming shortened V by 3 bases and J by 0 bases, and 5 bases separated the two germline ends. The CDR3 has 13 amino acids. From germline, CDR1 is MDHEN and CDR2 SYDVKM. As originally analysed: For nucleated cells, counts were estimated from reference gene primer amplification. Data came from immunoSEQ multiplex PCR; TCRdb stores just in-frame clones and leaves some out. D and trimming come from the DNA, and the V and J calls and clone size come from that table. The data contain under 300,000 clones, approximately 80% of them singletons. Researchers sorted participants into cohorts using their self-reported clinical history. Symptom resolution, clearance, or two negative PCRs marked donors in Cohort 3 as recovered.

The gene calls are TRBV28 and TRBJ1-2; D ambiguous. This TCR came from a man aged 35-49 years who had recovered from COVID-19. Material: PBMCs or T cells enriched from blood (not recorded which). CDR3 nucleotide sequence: TGTGCCAGCAGTTTGGGCCCTAACTATGGCTACACCTTC. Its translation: CASSLGPNYGYTF.